This T cell receptor beta chain appears in the sequencing data of a study of human T cells and chemical hapten exposure. Study at large: Small differences in pooled library volume mainly drove the variation in TCR yields per sample.

Unique molecular identifiers were attached to individual cDNA molecules during library preparation. Via MiXCR, TCRdb re-called the RACE reads, giving one row per CDR3 protein. The sample shows around 34,000 distinct CDR3 sequences, around 6.4% of them seen only once. As for time point: patch test 1, 2 weeks after DPC sensitization. As for treatment: therapeutic diphenylcyclopropenone sensitization with weekly scalp DPC. The study extracted total RNA from unfractionated whole blood. V dropped 1 base and J dropped 3 bases, with 8 bases sitting between them. The germline CDR1 and CDR2 sequences are LGHNA and YNFKEQ. The CDR3 consists of 14 residues. This clonotype was counted many times.

The rearrangement joins TRBV4-2 to TRBJ2-3; unclear D gene. The sample in question was whole blood, obtained in connection with sensitization to the hapten diphenylcyclopropenone (DPC). The sequence derives from a woman in her 30s with alopecia areata. Some clones in this sample may be carry-over from other donors' samples. CDR3 sequence (DNA): TGTGCCAGCAGCCAAGGTCTGGGGACAGATACGCAGTATTTT. Protein product: CASSQGLGTDTQYF.